This T cell receptor (beta chain) was sequenced for a study of technical replicates of blood from a handful of donors. The CDR3 covers 19 residues. Trimming took 3 bases from V and 7 from J, leaving 28 bases between them. CDR1 is MGHRA and CDR2 is YSYEKL in the germline V gene. Here immunoSEQ multiplex PCR was the method, and the copy in TCRdb shows in-frame clones only, minus some. The sample lists about 93,000 clones, about 96% occurring once. Sequencing used T cells isolated from PBMCs. The V gene is TRBV4-1, the J gene TRBJ2-1; tentatively, D is TRBD1 (8 bases). This clonotype originated in a human donor in good health. The CDR3 protein is CASSHSQGGEGRVRNEQFF. In nucleotides, the CDR3 is TGCGCCAGCAGCCATTCACAGGGGGGGGAGGGGAGGGTACGGAATGAGCAGTTCTTC.